Listed below are T cell receptor beta chains from one sample, sequenced in a study of cytomegalovirus exposure and HLA in healthy donors. Assay: immunoSEQ multiplex PCR; the TCRdb copy retains only in-frame clones and omits some. The sample has 100,000 to 150,000 clones. The material sequenced was PBMCs. The receptors were sampled from a woman aged 40 to 55 in good health and CMV-seropositive. Each CDR3 is given with its conserved first and last residue. The D gene is left open where the match is weak.

d_call	v_call	j_call	cdr3_nt	cdr3_aa
.	TRBV28	TRBJ1-3	TGTGCCAGCAGTTTAAGCAGGAATGGAAACACCATATATTTT	CASSLSRNGNTIYF
.	TRBV9	TRBJ2-6	TGTGCCAGCAGCGGAAGGGGCTCTGGGGCCAACGTCCTGACTTTC	CASSGRGSGANVLTF
.	TRBV28	TRBJ1-2	TGTGCCAGCATCTCGAACTATGGCTACACCTTC	CASISNYGYTF
.	TRBV6-1	TRBJ1-1	TGTGCCAGCAGTGTAATCGGGGTGAACACTGAAGCTTTCTTT	CASSVIGVNTEAFF
.	TRBV11-2	TRBJ2-1	TGTGCCAGCCGCGGACTATCATTAGACAATGAGCAGTTCTTC	CASRGLSLDNEQFF
TRBD1	TRBV5-6	TRBJ2-5	TGTGCCAGCATGGGGACAGGGTGGGAGACCCAGTACTTC	CASMGTGWETQYF
.	TRBV19	TRBJ2-1	TGTGCCAGTAGTATGCCTGGACTCTACAATGAGCAGTTCTTC	CASSMPGLYNEQFF
TRBD1	TRBV9	TRBJ2-3	TGTGCCAGCAGCGGCAGGGGGCAGGGAGATACGCAGTATTTT	CASSGRGQGDTQYF
TRBD2	TRBV4-1	TRBJ2-1	TGCGCCAGCAGCCAAGTCAACAGGCTAGCGGGAGGTTCCAATGAGCAGTTCTTC	CASSQVNRLAGGSNEQFF
TRBD2	TRBV29-1	TRBJ2-7	TGCAGCGTTAAAGGTCTAGCGGGAGGGGAGCAGTACTTC	CSVKGLAGGEQYF
.	TRBV5-4	TRBJ1-2	TGTGCCAGCAGCTTGCCGGCAGGAGGAGACTATGGCTACACCTTC	CASSLPAGGDYGYTF
TRBD1	TRBV5-1	TRBJ1-1	TGCGCCACCTCCGGACAGGGGAGTTCTGAAGCTTTCTTT	CATSGQGSSEAFF
.	TRBV27	TRBJ1-1	TGTGCCACCTCCTTCCTAGGCGCTGAAGCTTTCTTT	CATSFLGAEAFF
.	TRBV7-9	TRBJ1-2	TGTGCCAGCAGCCCGACGGACATGCTTAACTATGGCTACACCTTC	CASSPTDMLNYGYTF
TRBD1	TRBV4-1	TRBJ2-2	TGCGCCAGCAGCAGGGGACAGGGGAACACCGGGGAGCTGTTTTTT	CASSRGQGNTGELFF
TRBD1	TRBV6-5	TRBJ2-2	TGTGCCAGCAGTTCGACGGGACAGGGTAACACCGGGGAGCTGTTTTTT	CASSSTGQGNTGELFF
.	TRBV6-6	TRBJ2-3	TGTGCCAGCAGTTACCAGTCAGATACGCAGTATTTT	CASSYQSDTQYF
TRBD2	TRBV9	TRBJ2-2	TGTGCCAGCAGCTCCCCCCGGCGGGAGACTAGAACCGGGGAGCTGTTTTTT	CASSSPRRETRTGELFF
TRBD1	TRBV19	TRBJ1-1	TGTGCCAGTAGTTTCGGACAGGGTGACACTGAAGCTTTCTTT	CASSFGQGDTEAFF
TRBD2	TRBV9	TRBJ2-2	TGTGCCAGCAGCGTAGCTATGCCTAGCGGGCCCAGAAAAGACACCGGGGAGCTGTTTTTT	CASSVAMPSGPRKDTGELFF
TRBD1	TRBV2	TRBJ2-3	TGTGCCAGCACGGGGACAGGGGGCATATATACGCAGTATTTT	CASTGTGGIYTQYF
.	TRBV9	TRBJ2-7	TGTGCCAGCAGCGCTACCCAAGGGGGGGGAGTAGGAGACGAGCAGTACTTC	CASSATQGGGVGDEQYF
TRBD1	TRBV9	TRBJ1-2	TGTGCCAGCAGCGTAGGGGCCAAGGGGGCTACGAACTATGGCTACACCTTC	CASSVGAKGATNYGYTF
.	TRBV7-2	TRBJ1-5	TGTGCCAGCAGCCCTCAGTCGGGTAGTCCCACCGGAAATCAGCCCCAGCATTTT	CASSPQSGSPTGNQPQHF
.	TRBV7-6	TRBJ2-7	TGTGCCAGCAGCCCGAACAGTCTTCGGAACTCCTACGAGCAGTACTTC	CASSPNSLRNSYEQYF
.	TRBV2	TRBJ2-1	TGTGCCAGCAGTGTATTGCCCGGGGGCTACAATGAGCAGTTCTTC	CASSVLPGGYNEQFF
.	TRBV20-1	TRBJ2-1	TGCAGTGCTATGAGGAGGGATGAGCAGTTCTTC	CSAMRRDEQFF
.	TRBV29-1	TRBJ1-1	TGCAGCGGGGTAGGGGGGAACACTGAAGCTTTCTTT	CSGVGGNTEAFF
.	TRBV27	TRBJ2-3	TGTGCCAGCAGCCCCCCTAGCACAGATACGCAGTATTTT	CASSPPSTDTQYF
.	TRBV30	TRBJ2-3	TGTGCCTGGGAGTTACGAAGCACAGATACGCAGTATTTT	CAWELRSTDTQYF